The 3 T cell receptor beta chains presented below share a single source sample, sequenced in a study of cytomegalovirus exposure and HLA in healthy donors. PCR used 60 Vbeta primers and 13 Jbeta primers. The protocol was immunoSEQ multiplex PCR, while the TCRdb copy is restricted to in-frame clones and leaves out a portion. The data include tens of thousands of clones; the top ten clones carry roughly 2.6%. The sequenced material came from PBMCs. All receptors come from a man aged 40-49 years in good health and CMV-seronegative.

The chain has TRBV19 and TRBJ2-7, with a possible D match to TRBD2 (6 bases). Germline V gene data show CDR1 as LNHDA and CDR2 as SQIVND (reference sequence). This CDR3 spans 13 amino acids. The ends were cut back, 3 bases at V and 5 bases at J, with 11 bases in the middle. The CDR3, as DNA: TGTGCCAGTAGTATCGGGAGAACCGACGAGCAGTACTTC. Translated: CASSIGRTDEQYF.

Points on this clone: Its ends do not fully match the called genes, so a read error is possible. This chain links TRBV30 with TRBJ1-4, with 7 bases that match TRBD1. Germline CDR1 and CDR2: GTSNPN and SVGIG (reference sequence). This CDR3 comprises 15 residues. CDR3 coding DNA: TGTACCTGGACCCCAAAGGGGACAGTCAATGAAAAACTGTTTTTT. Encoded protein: CTWTPKGTVNEKLFF.

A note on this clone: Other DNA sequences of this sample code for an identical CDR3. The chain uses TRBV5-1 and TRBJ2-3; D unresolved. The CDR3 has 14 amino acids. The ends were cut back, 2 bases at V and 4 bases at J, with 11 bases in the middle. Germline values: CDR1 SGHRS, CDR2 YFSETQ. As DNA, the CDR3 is TGCGCCAGCAGCTTTTTGAGGCCCTCAGATACGCAGTATTTT. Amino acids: CASSFLRPSDTQYF.